The 27 T cell receptor beta chains in this list originate from one sample, sequenced in a study of cytomegalovirus exposure and HLA in healthy donors. The study ran its PCR with 60 Vbeta and 13 Jbeta primers. The repertoire was sequenced with immunoSEQ multiplex PCR; TCRdb's copy has only in-frame clones and lacks some. The table shows over 85,000 clones, with over 60% occurring only once. The sequenced sample consisted of PBMCs. Receptors originate from a woman aged 55-69 years in good health and CMV-seropositive.

This clone was picked up many times. The chain uses TRBV28 and TRBJ1-4; D perhaps matches TRBD1 (5 bases). The germline V gene encodes CDR1 MDHEN and CDR2 SYDVKM. The ends were cut back, 3 bases at V and 12 bases at J, with 8 bases in the middle. CDR3 length: 11 residues. For the CDR3, the DNA is TGTGCCAGCAGTTTGTGGGGGGAACTGTTTTTT. Residues: CASSLWGELFF.

V gene TRBV4-1 combines with J gene TRBJ1-2; D ambiguous. The V end was cut by 1 base, the J end by 4 bases, with 19 bases between. From germline, CDR1 is MGHRA and CDR2 YSYEKL. The length of the CDR3 is 17 residues. Written as DNA, the CDR3 is TGCGCCAGCAGCCAAGGCGGCCTCGGCGAATCGGGCTATGGCTACACCTTC. It translates to CASSQGGLGESGYGYTF.

This clone showed up just a few times. Its ends do not fully match the called genes, so a read error is possible. This chain joins TRBV5-1 and TRBJ1-4; 12 bases line up with TRBD1. The CDR3 length is 14 residues. Germline CDR1 and CDR2: SGHRS and YFSETQ. This chain's CDR3 is CASSPGTGGSPHTF. The CDR3 bases are TGCGCCAGCAGCCCGGGGACAGGGGGCAGTCCCCACACTTTT. Full variable domain (remainder filled in from reference TRBV5-1 and TRBJ1-4): KAGVTQTPRYLIKTRGQQVTLSCSPISGHRSVSWYQQTPGQGLQFLFEYFSETQRNKGNFPGRFSGRQFSNSRSEMNVSTLELGDSALYLCASSPGTGGSPHTFGSGTQLSVL.

The V call is TRBV5-1, the J call TRBJ2-2, with 15 bases lining up with TRBD2. V shed 0 bases, J shed 6 bases, and the junction held 6 bases outside the gene matches. The CDR3 consists of 18 residues. Germline values: CDR1 SGHRS, CDR2 YFSETQ. CDR3 protein: CASSLDSGLAGGAGELFF. The CDR3 nucleotides are TGCGCCAGCAGCTTGGACTCGGGACTAGCGGGAGGAGCCGGGGAGCTGTTTTTT.

This clone is a singleton in its sample. The rearrangement links TRBV27 to TRBJ1-2; D may be TRBD1 (5 bases). CDR3 length equals 16 residues. Germline-derived CDR1 and CDR2 are MNHEY and SMNVEV (reference sequence). Trimming took 3 bases from V and 8 from J, leaving 22 bases between them. The DNA for the CDR3 is TGTGCCAGCAGTTTCATTACCGGGGGAAATTTCTGGGGCTACACCTTC. This translates into CASSFITGGNFWGYTF.

The sample holds a few counts of this clone. J is TRBJ2-1 and V is TRBV7-3, with TRBD2 matching 12 bases. The V gene end was trimmed by 5 bases and the J gene end by 8 bases; junction bases not matched to a gene: 7. Germline V gene lookup returns CDR1 SGHTA and CDR2 FQGTGA. The CDR3 spans 15 residues. The DNA of the CDR3 is TGTGCCAGCAGCACGACTAGCGGGAGTGTCGATGAGCAGTTCTTC. This codes for CASSTTSGSVDEQFF.

This clone was counted a single time. The V gene is TRBV28, the J gene TRBJ2-2; maybe TRBD1 (5 bases). Trimming removed 6 bases from V and 6 bases from J, with 5 bases in between. The CDR3 totals 11 residues. In germline, CDR1 is MDHEN, CDR2 SYDVKM. The chain's CDR3 is CASRGPGELFF. CDR3 DNA: TGTGCCAGCAGGGGGCCCGGGGAGCTGTTTTTT.

The chain has TRBV5-1 and TRBJ2-3; D not certain. The CDR3 is 18 residues long. Trimming took off 0 bases at V and 0 bases at J, with 17 bases between the two ends. The germline V gene has CDR1 SGHRS and CDR2 YFSETQ. The DNA for the CDR3 is TGCGCCAGCAGCTTGGTGGTAAAGCGCCCCCTTAGCACAGATACGCAGTATTTT. Its translation: CASSLVVKRPLSTDTQYF.

The chain joins TRBV6-5 to TRBJ1-3; D call uncertain. V gave up 6 bases and J gave up 0 bases, with 12 bases separating them. The CDR3 loop spans 15 amino acids. Germline V lookup: CDR1 MNHEY, CDR2 SVGAGI. CDR3 coding DNA: TGTGCCAGCAGACTGGAGTCGTACTCTGGAAACACCATATATTTT. Residues: CASRLESYSGNTIYF.

The CDR3 sequence: CASGGTGTGAEKLFF. The CDR3, as DNA: TGTGCCAGCGGGGGGACCGGGACAGGGGCGGAAAAACTGTTTTTT. This rearrangement joins TRBV4-2 to TRBJ1-4, with 10 nucleotides matching TRBD1. The V segment lost 8 bases and the J segment 8 bases; nucleotides outside the gene matches: 11. The CDR3 extends over 15 amino acids. Germline assignment: CDR1 LGHNA and CDR2 YNFKEQ.

The count of this clone is one. The gene calls are TRBV6-1 and TRBJ1-4; D is unclear. The CDR3 runs to 12 residues. Germline V CDR1 and CDR2: MNHNS, SASEGT. Trimming left V 6 bases short and J 5 bases short, with 7 bases between. CDR3 in amino acids: CASRIRNEKLFF. The CDR3 coding sequence is TGTGCCAGCAGGATCAGAAATGAAAAACTGTTTTTT.

The chain employs TRBV5-4 and TRBJ2-2; D ambiguous. Trimming took 0 bases from V and 2 from J, leaving 8 bases between them. Germline CDR1 reads SGHNT; CDR2 reads YYREEE (reference sequence). The CDR3 spans 15 residues. The CDR3 DNA is TGTGCCAGCAGCTTGGCCGGGTTAAACACCGGGGAGCTGTTTTTT. Its translation: CASSLAGLNTGELFF.

The genes are TRBV10-3 and TRBJ2-7, with 10 bases identical to TRBD2. Germline loops: CDR1 ENHRY, CDR2 SYGVKD. V trimming: 9 bases; J trimming: 2 bases; junction bases outside the gene matches: 10. This CDR3 spans 15 amino acids. CDR3 DNA: TGTGCCATGAAGTCCTCTAGCGGGAGTCCCTACGAGCAGTACTTC. As protein: CAMKSSSGSPYEQYF.

The DNA of the CDR3 is TGTGCCAGCAGTATGGGACAGGGGGCTGAGCAGTTCTTC. It translates to CASSMGQGAEQFF. The genes are TRBV7-3 and TRBJ2-1; the match to TRBD1 covers 12 bases. V was pared by 6 bases and J by 9 bases, with 3 bases of the junction left unmatched. CDR3 length: 13 residues. CDR1 and CDR2 (germline): SGHTA, FQGTGA.

CDR3 region: CASSQIPLLAGASEQFF. For the CDR3, the DNA is TGTGCCAGCAGCCAAATACCTCTACTAGCGGGAGCTAGTGAGCAGTTCTTC. This chain links TRBV14 with TRBJ2-1; 11 bases map to TRBD2. The CDR3 is 17 amino acids. CDR1 SGHDN and CDR2 FVKESK come from the germline V gene. The junction had 12 bases not matched to a gene; V was cut back by 2 bases and J by 9 bases.

The V call is TRBV19, the J call TRBJ1-1, with D maybe TRBD1 (5 bases). The V end lost 5 bases, the J end lost 6 bases, and 28 bases lay between the germline ends. The CDR3 contains 18 residues. CDR1 and CDR2 from the germline V gene are LNHDA and SQIVND (reference sequence). CDR3 protein: CASSWGTGIGGIFAEAFF. The DNA of the CDR3 is TGTGCCAGTAGTTGGGGGACCGGGATCGGGGGGATTTTCGCTGAAGCTTTCTTT.

This clone was observed once. This chain joins TRBV2 and TRBJ2-7, with D perhaps TRBD1 (6 bases). Germline CDR1 and CDR2: SNHLY and FYNNEI. The V end was cut by 7 bases, the J end by 3 bases, with 16 bases between. The CDR3 length is 14 residues. This CDR3 reads CASTHGRGFYEQYF. CDR3 in DNA: TGTGCCAGCACCCACGGTAGGGGGTTCTACGAGCAGTACTTC.

The chain recombines TRBV5-1 with TRBJ1-2; D uncertain. This CDR3 spans 12 amino acids. Germline values: CDR1 SGHRS, CDR2 YFSETQ. V shed 3 bases and J shed 7 bases, with 10 bases lying between them. In DNA, the CDR3 is TGCGCCAGCAGCTCCGGGTTGGGTGGCTACACCTTC. It is translated as CASSSGLGGYTF.

This rearrangement joins TRBV6-1 to TRBJ2-7, with 9 positions matching TRBD1. CDR1 is MNHNS, CDR2 SASEGT, per germline. Trimming took 6 bases from V and 6 from J; bases not matched to a gene: 12. The CDR3 consists of 15 residues. The CDR3 protein is CASRPTGGRDGEQYF. CDR3 DNA sequence: TGTGCCAGCAGACCTACAGGGGGCAGAGATGGCGAGCAGTACTTC.

The V gene is TRBV11-3, the J gene TRBJ2-1; D remains ambiguous. Germline V lookup: CDR1 SGHNT, CDR2 YENEEA. The ends were cut back, 5 bases at V and 0 bases at J, with 11 bases in the middle. The CDR3 is made up of 15 amino acids. In DNA, the CDR3 is TGTGCCAGCAGCCCCACGTATAGCTCCTACAATGAGCAGTTCTTC. Protein: CASSPTYSSYNEQFF.

The rearrangement links TRBV7-6 to TRBJ1-4, with 7 bases lining up with TRBD1. Germline CDR1 reads SGHVS; CDR2 reads FNYEAQ. The CDR3 extends over 14 amino acids. V gave up 5 bases and J gave up 7 bases; unmatched junction bases: 7. In DNA form, the CDR3 reads TGTGCCAGCAGCCAATCGGGACAGAGTGAAAAACTGTTTTTT. It translates to CASSQSGQSEKLFF.

The chain is built from TRBV27 and TRBJ2-5; TRBD2 agrees at 7 bases. The J segment lost 5 bases and the V segment lost 6 bases, leaving 3 bases of the junction unmatched. Germline V gene data show CDR1 as MNHEY and CDR2 as SMNVEV (reference sequence). The CDR3 has 12 residues. Written as DNA, the CDR3 is TGTGCCAGCAGGACGGGAGGTGAGACCCAGTACTTC. Amino acid sequence: CASRTGGETQYF.

V is TRBV7-9 and J is TRBJ1-5; D remains ambiguous. Germline V gene lookup returns CDR1 SEHNR and CDR2 FQNEAQ (reference sequence). Trimming took off 5 bases at V and 2 bases at J, with 10 bases between the two ends. The CDR3 spans 14 residues. CDR3 loop: CASSDPTGNQPQHF. The CDR3 DNA follows: TGTGCCAGCAGCGACCCCACAGGCAATCAGCCCCAGCATTTT.

This chain uses TRBV5-1 with TRBJ2-3, with 10 bases matching TRBD2. The V and J ends lost 2 bases and 3 bases, in that order; junction bases with no gene match: 12. This CDR3 is 18 amino acids long. Looked up from germline, CDR1 is SGHRS and CDR2 is YFSETQ. In DNA, the CDR3 is TGCGCCAGCAGCTTATTGGTGGTCGCTAGCGGGAGTACAGATACGCAGTATTTT. It codes for CASSLLVVASGSTDTQYF.

The chain links TRBV7-9 to TRBJ2-5, with 10 bases lining up with TRBD2. This CDR3 spans 14 amino acids. V lost 5 bases to trimming and J lost 6 bases; unmatched junction nucleotides: 6. Germline lookup yields CDR1 SEHNR and CDR2 FQNEAQ (reference sequence). The DNA of the CDR3 is TGTGCCAGCAGCCCTAGCGGGAGCATGAAGACCCAGTACTTC. Translated: CASSPSGSMKTQYF.

The rearrangement uses TRBV5-1 and TRBJ2-5; D perhaps matches TRBD2 (6 bases). The last part of the DNA fits TRBJ2-7 better; the J call may be wrong. This CDR3 contains 14 residues. Germline V gene sequence: CDR1 SGHRS, CDR2 YFSETQ. DNA for the CDR3: TGCGCCAGCAGCTTAGCGGGTGAGACCTACGAGCAGTACTTC. Residues: CASSLAGETYEQYF.

This clone was recorded once. The gene calls are TRBV6-4 and TRBJ1-2; weak D call: TRBD1 (5 bases). CDR1 MRHNA and CDR2 SNTAGT come from the germline V gene. The V end lost 0 bases, the J end lost 8 bases, and 10 bases lay between the germline ends. The CDR3 extends over 13 amino acids. Here the CDR3 DNA reads TGTGCCAGCAGTGACTCTATCCAGGGAGGCTACACCTTC. Its translation: CASSDSIQGGYTF.